The T cell receptor (beta chain) under discussion was sequenced for a study of cytomegalovirus exposure and HLA in healthy donors. PCR used 60 Vbeta primers and 13 Jbeta primers. Method: immunoSEQ multiplex PCR; TCRdb's copy keeps in-frame clones and lacks some. The sample records tens of thousands of clones, under 80% being singletons. The junction had 9 bases not matched to a gene; V was cut back by 10 bases and J by 3 bases. The CDR3 runs to 14 residues. Germline V gene data show CDR1 as SNHLY and CDR2 as FYNNEI. The receptor was isolated from a male donor in good health and CMV-seropositive. Sequenced sample: PBMCs. The J gene is TRBJ2-1, the V gene TRBV2, with 7 positions matching TRBD1. CDR3 DNA: TGTGCCACTTGGCCCGGGACAGACTACAATGAGCAGTTCTTC. Its translation is CATWPGTDYNEQFF.